This paragraph covers one T cell receptor beta chain sequence. Its cognate antigen is unknown. A second PCR, run for roughly 7 to 12 cycles, used a sample-barcoded 5' primer plus a J-beta primer mix. Every molecule of cDNA carried a tag from a template-switch adaptor with 12 random nucleotides. Each CDR3 protein gets one entry after TCRdb re-called the 5' RACE reads with MiXCR. The sample contains 650,000 to 1,000,000 distinct CDR3 sequences, less than 60% of which appear only once. These data belong to a study of blood T cells in healthy people across ages. Study-level findings and limits: One million T cells yielded diversity estimates that were considered underestimates. Naive T cell percentage strongly correlated with TCR beta diversity. Older age coincided with a roughly linear decline in TCR beta diversity per million T cells.

Trimming took 2 bases from V and 8 from J, leaving 18 bases between them. Germline assignment: CDR1 LNHDA and CDR2 SQIVND (reference sequence). CDR3 size: 16 residues. Sequenced input: blood. The chain employs TRBV19 and TRBJ1-4; D might be TRBD1 (5 bases). This TCR came from a man at least 80 years old in good health. CDR3 sequence (DNA): TGTGCCAGTAGTATACCAGTGGGGGAAAAGGAGGAAAAACTGTTTTTT. Encoded protein: CASSIPVGEKEEKLFF.